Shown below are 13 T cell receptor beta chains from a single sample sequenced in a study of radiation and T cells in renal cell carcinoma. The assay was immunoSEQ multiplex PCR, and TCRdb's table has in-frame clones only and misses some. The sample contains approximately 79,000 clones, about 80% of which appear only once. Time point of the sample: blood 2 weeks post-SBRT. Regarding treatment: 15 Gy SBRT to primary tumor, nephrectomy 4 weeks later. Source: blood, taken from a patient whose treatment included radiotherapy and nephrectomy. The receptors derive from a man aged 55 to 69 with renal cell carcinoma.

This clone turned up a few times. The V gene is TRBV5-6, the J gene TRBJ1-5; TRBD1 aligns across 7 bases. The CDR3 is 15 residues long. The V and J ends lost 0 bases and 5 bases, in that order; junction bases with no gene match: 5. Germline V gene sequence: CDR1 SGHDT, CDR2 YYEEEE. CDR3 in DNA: TGTGCCAGCAGCTTGGGCAGGGGGAGGTATCAGCCCCAGCATTTT. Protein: CASSLGRGRYQPQHF. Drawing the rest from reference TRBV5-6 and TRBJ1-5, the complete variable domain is DAGVTQSPTHLIKTRGQQVTLRCSPKSGHDTVSWYQQALGQGPQFIFQYYEEEERQRGNFPDRFSGHQFPNYSSELNVNALLLGDSALYLCASSLGRGRYQPQHFGDGTRLSIL.

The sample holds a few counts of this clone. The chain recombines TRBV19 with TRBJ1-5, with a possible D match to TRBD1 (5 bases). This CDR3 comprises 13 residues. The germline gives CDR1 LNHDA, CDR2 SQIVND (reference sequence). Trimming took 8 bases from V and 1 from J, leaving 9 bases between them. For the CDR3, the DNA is TGTGCCAGTGGGGGGACGAGCAATCAGCCCCAGCATTTT. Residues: CASGGTSNQPQHF.

This CDR3 is CASSLGGTDPYEQYF. The CDR3 DNA follows: TGTGCCAGCAGCTTAGGGGGGACAGATCCCTACGAGCAGTACTTC. The V gene is TRBV7-2, the J gene TRBJ2-7, with TRBD1 identical over 7 bases. J gave up 2 bases and V 1 base, and 5 bases lay outside the gene matches. Germline V lookup: CDR1 SGHTA, CDR2 FQGNSA. The CDR3 runs 15 residues. The variable domain in full, completed from reference TRBV7-2 and TRBJ2-7, reads GAGVSQSPSNKVTEKGKDVELRCDPISGHTALYWYRQSLGQGLEFLIYFQGNSAPDKSGLPSDRFSAERTGGSVSTLTIQRTQQEDSAVYLCASSLGGTDPYEQYFGPGTRLTVT.

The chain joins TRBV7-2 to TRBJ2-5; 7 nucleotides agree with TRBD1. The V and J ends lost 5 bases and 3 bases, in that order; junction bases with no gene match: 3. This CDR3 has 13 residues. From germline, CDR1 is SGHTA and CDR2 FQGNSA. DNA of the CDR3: TGTGCCAGCAGCAATGACAGGGAAGAGACCCAGTACTTC. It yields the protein CASSNDREETQYF.

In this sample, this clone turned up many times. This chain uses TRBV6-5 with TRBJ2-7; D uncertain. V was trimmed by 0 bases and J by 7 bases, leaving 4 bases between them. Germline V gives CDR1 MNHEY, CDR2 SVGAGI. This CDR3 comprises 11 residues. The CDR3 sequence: CASSYSWEQYF. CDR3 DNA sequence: TGTGCCAGCAGTTACTCTTGGGAGCAGTACTTC.

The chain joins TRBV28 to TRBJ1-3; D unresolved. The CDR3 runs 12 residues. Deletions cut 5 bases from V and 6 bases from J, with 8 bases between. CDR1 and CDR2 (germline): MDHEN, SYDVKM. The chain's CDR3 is CASSPLTNTIYF. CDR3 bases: TGTGCCAGCAGTCCGTTGACAAACACCATATATTTT.

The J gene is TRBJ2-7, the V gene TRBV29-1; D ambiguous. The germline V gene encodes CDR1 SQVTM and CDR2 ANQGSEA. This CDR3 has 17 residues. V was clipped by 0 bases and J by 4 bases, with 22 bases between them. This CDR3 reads CSVEDPNRRYGGYEQYF. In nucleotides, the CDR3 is TGCAGCGTTGAAGATCCAAATAGGCGGTACGGTGGGTACGAGCAGTACTTC.

CDR3 in DNA: TGCGCCAGCAGCTTACAGGGCGGAGTACCCTATGGCTACACCTTC. This codes for CASSLQGGVPYGYTF. This rearrangement joins TRBV5-1 to TRBJ1-2, with D maybe TRBD1 (6 bases). Trimming removed 2 bases from V and 4 bases from J, with 15 bases in between. Germline V gives CDR1 SGHRS, CDR2 YFSETQ. This CDR3 comprises 15 residues.

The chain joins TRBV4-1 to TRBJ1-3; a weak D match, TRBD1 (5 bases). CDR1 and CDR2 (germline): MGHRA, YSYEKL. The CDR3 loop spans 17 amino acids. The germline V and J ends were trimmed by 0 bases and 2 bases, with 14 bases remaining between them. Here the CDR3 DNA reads TGCGCCAGCAGCCAAGATAGGGCAGGGAGCACTGGAAACACCATATATTTT. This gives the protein CASSQDRAGSTGNTIYF.

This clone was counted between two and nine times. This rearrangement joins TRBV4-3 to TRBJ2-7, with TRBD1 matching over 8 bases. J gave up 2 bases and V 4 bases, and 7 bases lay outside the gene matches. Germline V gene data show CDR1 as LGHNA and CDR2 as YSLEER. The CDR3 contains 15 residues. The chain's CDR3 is CASSRAAGQAYEQYF. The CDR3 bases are TGCGCCAGCAGCCGCGCTGCGGGACAGGCCTACGAGCAGTACTTC.

CDR3 bases: TGTGCCAGCAGCTTAGATGGAACAGGCCTTGGGTATACTGAAGCTTTCTTT. Amino acids: CASSLDGTGLGYTEAFF. The rearrangement uses TRBV7-2 and TRBJ1-1, with D maybe TRBD1 (5 bases). The V gene lost 1 base and the J gene lost 5 bases, with 20 bases spanning the gap. Germline V lookup: CDR1 SGHTA, CDR2 FQGNSA. The CDR3 contains 17 residues.

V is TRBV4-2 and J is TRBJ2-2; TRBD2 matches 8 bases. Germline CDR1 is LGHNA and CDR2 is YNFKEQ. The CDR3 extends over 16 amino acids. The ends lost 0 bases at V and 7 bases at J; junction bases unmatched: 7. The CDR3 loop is CASSQESGGAGGELFF. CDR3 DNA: TGTGCCAGCAGCCAAGAGTCGGGAGGGGCCGGCGGGGAGCTGTTTTTT.

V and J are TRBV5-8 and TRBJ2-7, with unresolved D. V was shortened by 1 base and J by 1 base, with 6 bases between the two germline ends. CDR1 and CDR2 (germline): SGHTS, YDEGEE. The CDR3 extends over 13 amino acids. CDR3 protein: CASSLSQSYEQYF. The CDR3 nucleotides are TGTGCCAGCAGCTTGTCACAGTCCTACGAGCAGTACTTC. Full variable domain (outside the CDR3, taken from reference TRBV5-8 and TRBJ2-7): EAGVTQSPTHLIKTRGQQATLRCSPISGHTSVYWYQQALGLGLQFLLWYDEGEERNRGNFPPRFSGRQFPNYSSELNVNALELEDSALYLCASSLSQSYEQYFGPGTRLTVT.